The rows below give T cell receptor beta chains drawn from one sample of a study of shared clonotypes between healthy human individuals. This table comes from immunoSEQ multiplex PCR, and its TCRdb copy is limited to in-frame clones, with some not included. The profile shows more than 1.2 million clones, approximately 98.5% of them singletons. The sample consisted of naive CD4+ T cells sorted from blood. The receptors here all came from a man between 25 and 39 years old in good health. The CDR3 runs from the conserved cysteine through the conserved F or W. D genes are given only for firm matches. Clone size is stated in some rows and not others, as once, few, many or a class when expanded.

TRBV7-3,.,TRBJ1-1,.,TGTGCCAGCAGCTTCACAGGGTTGGGCACTGAAGCTTTCTTT,CASSFTGLGTEAFF
TRBV9,TRBD1,TRBJ2-1,.,TGTGCCAGCAGCCGAGTTATGGGACAGGGAAATGAGCAGTTCTTC,CASSRVMGQGNEQFF
TRBV15,.,TRBJ2-7,.,TGTGCCACCAGCAGAGGAGGATGGGCGGGGTCAATGGTAGAGCAGTACTTC,CATSRGGWAGSMVEQYF
TRBV5-1,.,TRBJ2-6,.,TGCGCCAGCAGCTTCGATCGCTCTGGGGCCAACGTCCTGACTTTC,CASSFDRSGANVLTF
TRBV15,.,TRBJ1-2,.,TGTGCCACCAGCAGAGATTTGGGTGGGGATGACTATGGCTACACCTTC,CATSRDLGGDDYGYTF
TRBV16,.,TRBJ1-5,.,TGTGCCAGCAGCCTGGAACGTAGCAATCAGCCCCAGCATTTT,CASSLERSNQPQHF
TRBV19,.,TRBJ1-5,.,TGTGCCAGTAGTATAGATCTTGGGCAGCCCCAGCATTTT,CASSIDLGQPQHF
TRBV7-3,.,TRBJ2-1,.,TGTGCCAGCAGAGCCGGGATCTCGAATGAGCAGTTCTTC,CASRAGISNEQFF
TRBV19,.,TRBJ2-6,.,TGTGCCAGTAGTGCCACAGGGCCCGGGGCCAACGTCCTGACTTTC,CASSATGPGANVLTF
TRBV15,.,TRBJ2-7,.,TGTGCCACCAGCAGAGATAAGAGGGGGGACGAGCAGTACTTC,CATSRDKRGDEQYF
TRBV6-1,.,TRBJ1-5,.,TGTGCCAGCAGTGAAAGCGGGGGAGAGCCCCAGCATTTT,CASSESGGEPQHF
TRBV4-3,.,TRBJ2-7,.,TGCGCCAGCAGCCAAGATGTGAGGGGCCACGAGCAGTACTTC,CASSQDVRGHEQYF
TRBV5-1,TRBD2,TRBJ2-3,.,TGCGCCAGCAGCTTTGGACTAGCGGATTCCACAGATACGCAGTATTTT,CASSFGLADSTDTQYF
TRBV5-1,TRBD1,TRBJ1-5,.,TGCGCCAGCAGCTTGGACAGGGGCAGCAATCAGCCCCAGCATTTT,CASSLDRGSNQPQHF
TRBV6-5,.,TRBJ2-1,.,TGTGCCAGCAGCTCCACCCGCGGTTACAATGAGCAGTTCTTC,CASSSTRGYNEQFF
TRBV9,.,TRBJ1-1,.,TGTGCCAGCAGCGTAGTGGCAGCGATGAACACTGAAGCTTTCTTT,CASSVVAAMNTEAFF
TRBV28,TRBD2,TRBJ2-5,.,TGTGCCAGCAGTCGGCCGGGACTAGCGGGAGTTTTTGTGACCCAGTACTTC,CASSRPGLAGVFVTQYF
TRBV7-9,TRBD1,TRBJ2-7,once,TGTGCCAGCAGCCCCCCCCGGACAGGTCCACCCTACGAGCAGTACTTC,CASSPPRTGPPYEQYF
TRBV19,.,TRBJ2-1,.,TGTGCCAGTAGTATAGATCGGGTCCAGGCCGGTGAGTTCTTC,CASSIDRVQAGEFF
TRBV29-1,.,TRBJ2-7,.,TGCAGCGTACAGGCCGCCTACGAGCAGTACTTC,CSVQAAYEQYF
TRBV5-6,.,TRBJ1-4,.,TGTGCCAGCGGGGACCCCGCTAATGAAAAACTGTTTTTT,CASGDPANEKLFF
TRBV9,.,TRBJ1-1,once,TGTGCCAGCAGCCGTAGCCCAGACGAGGGTCGGCCCTTTCGCGAATTT,CASSRSPDEGRPFREF
TRBV9,.,TRBJ2-4,.,TGTGCCAGCAGCGTAGAGGGTGGGAACAAAAACATTCAGTACTTC,CASSVEGGNKNIQYF
TRBV5-5,.,TRBJ2-7,.,TGTGCCAGCAGCTTGACCCCCTACGAGCAGTACTTC,CASSLTPYEQYF
TRBV5-1,.,TRBJ2-2,.,TGCGCCAGCAGCCCGGTCAGTCAGGGCACCGGGGAGCTGTTTTTT,CASSPVSQGTGELFF
TRBV5-8,TRBD1,TRBJ2-2,.,TGTGCCAGCCGCCCCGGCGACAGGGGGTACACCGGGGAGCTGTTTTTT,CASRPGDRGYTGELFF
TRBV2,TRBD1,TRBJ1-1,.,TGTGCCGACAGGGGCGAGGGCACTGAAGCTTTCTTT,CADRGEGTEAFF
TRBV5-4,.,TRBJ1-4,.,TGTGCCAGCAGCTTGGATGGGACATCTGAAAAACTGTTTTTT,CASSLDGTSEKLFF
TRBV5-4,TRBD1,TRBJ1-2,once,TGTGCCAGCAGCTTGGGGCCGACAGGGGGGGACTATGGCTACACCTTC,CASSLGPTGGDYGYTF